This T cell receptor beta chain was sequenced for a study of T cells after yellow fever vaccination (dated by TCRdb to about 2019). Broadly, across the study: Using CD3, CD45RA, CCR7 and CD95 staining, memory subsets (EM, EMRA, CM and Tscm) were sorted on a BD FACS Aria III. Memory subsets were sorted on days 0, 15 and 45 and at 18 months after primary vaccination, and on days 0, 15 and 45 after the 30-year booster. The cohort comprised two healthy male donors, one aged 18 to 29 and one aged 30 to 40 years. Bulk TCR alpha and beta repertoires were sequenced longitudinally to track T-cell clones before and after primary and booster YFV17D yellow fever vaccination. Libraries from fractions with low cell numbers were prepared with the SMART-Seq v4 Ultra Low Input RNA kit. Bulk PBMC replicates and cell subsets were isolated from blood drawn at multiple timepoints before and after both primary and secondary immunization.

V loses 8 bases of germline sequence and J loses 5 bases, and the interval between the two ends is 16 bases. The CDR3 holds 12 amino acids from the cysteine to the phenylalanine. Kept here is only the CDR3 DNA, which spans 36 bases and is read in frame from base 1. The CDR1 and CDR2 encoded by the germline V gene are SQVTM and ANQGSEA. Per the publication, the treatment or condition label means: live attenuated yellow fever vaccine strain. A standard Ficoll-Paque protocol was used to isolate PBMCs from peripheral blood. For sorted memory subsets, RNA extraction was done with the RNeasy Micro Kit. TCR cDNA was made using 5'RACE template switching, a step that added a universal primer site and unique molecular identifiers. cDNA synthesis was primed from both the TCR alpha and TCR beta constant segments. Library amplification used two PCR steps, and the second PCR step added sample barcodes and sequencing adapters. Sequencing of the libraries was done on either Illumina HiSeq 2500 (2x100 bp) or NovaSeq (2x150 bp). The study's processing was this. Reads were demultiplexed and collapsed into UMI consensus sequences with MIGEC, and V(D)J alignment was performed with MiXCR. Clonotypes responding to the vaccine were identified with edgeR on replicate PBMC samples, with the criteria of FDR below 0.01 and a log2 fold change above 5 up to day 15. Bulk clonotypes were assigned CD4 or CD8 identity according to which sequenced CD4 or CD8 repertoire held them at higher abundance. To estimate the distribution of each clone across memory phenotypes, clonotype frequencies in memory subsets were weighted by FACS-sorted cell numbers. TCRdb ran its own pipeline on the public reads, namely fastp trimming at Q25 and MiXCR clone calling, and kept in-frame beta chains. Here each entry gathers all rows of one CDR3 protein and keeps the most common genes and DNA. The V and J calls and clone size are TCRdb's, not the authors'. Present in this sample are tens of thousands of distinct CDR3 sequences, roughly 6.3% of which were seen just once. The ten largest clones capture around 25% of the sample.

Points the paper makes about the study in general: Because abundant contaminating clonotypes from the bulk population could be contained in FACS-sorted repertoires, computational filtering was required. Compared with the primary T-cell response, the secondary T-cell response was faster but weaker, reaching its peak on day 5 rather than on day 15. Most clones expanded after primary vaccination were re-detected after the booster (approximately 96% of CD4 and around 86% of CD8), suggesting broad memory maintenance. On day 0, almost all vaccine-responding clonotypes were below detection in the sorted memory subsets. Because the study included only a couple of donors, the extent to which the findings can be generalized is limited. A small share of clonotypes occurred in both CD4 and CD8 compartments, likely arising from convergent recombination.

The table lists this clonotype with many counts. No qualities accompany the bases; no much larger clone lies one base away. The sequence links TRBV29-1 to TRBJ2-7; the D gene cannot be resolved reliably. This receptor was identified in a man aged 25-45 years who received the YFV17D yellow fever vaccine. This specimen was PBMCs, either bulk or a sorted T-cell subset (CD4+, CD8+, memory, or dextramer-sorted; not recorded which), taken on the day of the yellow fever booster vaccination. The CDR3 region: CSYRKGTHEQYF. The nucleotides read TGCAGCTATCGGAAGGGAACCCACGAGCAGTACTTC.